These 10 T cell receptor beta chains came from one sample sequenced in a study of OX40 agonist ivuxolimab in advanced cancers. Profiling relied on immunoSEQ multiplex PCR, and the TCRdb table lists in-frame clones only, not all of them. The table includes roughly 120,000 clones, less than 95% detected once. This material consisted of CD4+ or CD8+ T cells sorted from blood, taken in a trial of the OX40 agonist ivuxolimab. These receptors all come from an adult with an advanced solid tumor such as melanoma, head and neck, liver or kidney cancer.

The genes are TRBV4-2 and TRBJ1-2; D ambiguous. CDR1 LGHNA and CDR2 YNFKEQ come from the germline V gene. CDR3 length: 15 amino acids. V was pared by 4 bases and J by 7 bases, with 19 bases between. CDR3 residues: CASSLAPELIAGYTF. CDR3 sequence (DNA): TGTGCCAGCAGCCTCGCCCCAGAGTTGATCGCTGGCTACACCTTC.

The genes are TRBV5-4 and TRBJ2-1; 7 bases match TRBD1. The germline V gene has CDR1 SGHNT and CDR2 YYREEE (reference sequence). This CDR3 has 14 residues. Trimming took 1 base from V and 9 from J; bases not matched to a gene: 7. Here the CDR3 reads CASSLRGRSGEQFF. CDR3 sequence (DNA): TGTGCCAGCAGCTTGAGGGGGCGCAGCGGTGAGCAGTTCTTC.

The rearrangement joins TRBV6-1 to TRBJ2-7; D possibly corresponds to TRBD2 (6 bases). The V end was cut by 6 bases, the J end by 1 base, with 16 bases between. Germline CDR1 is MNHNS and CDR2 is SASEGT. The length of the CDR3 is 15 residues. The chain's CDR3 is CASRGGDSVSYEQYF. The CDR3 DNA reads TGTGCCAGCAGGGGGGGTGACTCGGTATCCTACGAGCAGTACTTC.

The chain combines TRBV9 with TRBJ2-3; D remains unclear. The CDR3 contains 15 residues. With 0 bases removed from V and 1 base from J, the gap between germline ends came to 9 bases. Germline CDR1 SGDLS, CDR2 YYNGEE. CDR3 sequence reads: CASSVDSRGTDTQYF. Here the CDR3 DNA reads TGTGCCAGCAGCGTAGACTCCCGGGGCACAGATACGCAGTATTTT.

This clone was picked up a small number of times. The rearrangement links TRBV5-1 to TRBJ2-5; D might be TRBD1 (6 bases). This CDR3 has 14 residues. The V end lost 0 bases, the J end lost 4 bases, and 10 bases lay between the germline ends. From germline, CDR1 is SGHRS and CDR2 YFSETQ. Written as DNA, the CDR3 is TGCGCCAGCAGCTTGGGAATCAGGGGAGAGACCCAGTACTTC. Residues: CASSLGIRGETQYF.

The chain combines TRBV27 with TRBJ2-5; tentatively, D is TRBD2 (7 bases). The CDR3 is made up of 15 amino acids. V lost 6 bases, J lost 5 bases, and 19 bases lay in between. Per the germline V gene, CDR1 is MNHEY and CDR2 is SMNVEV (reference sequence). The CDR3 DNA follows: TGTGCCAGCAGGGGGGGGCGGGAGCGAGCGGAGACCCAGTACTTC. This translates into CASRGGRERAETQYF.

The J gene is TRBJ2-5, the V gene TRBV18, with 7 bases identical to TRBD2. The CDR3 runs to 16 residues. Germline V gene data show CDR1 as KGHSH and CDR2 as LQKENI. The trim removed 6 bases at V and 1 base at J, leaving 11 bases unmatched. CDR3 sequence reads: CASSRGLAGFQETQYF. The CDR3 nucleotides read TGTGCCAGCTCTAGAGGATTAGCGGGTTTCCAAGAGACCCAGTACTTC.

The chain employs TRBV19 and TRBJ2-5; D is unresolved. Germline V lookup: CDR1 LNHDA, CDR2 SQIVND (reference sequence). V was shortened by 3 bases and J by 5 bases, with 16 bases between the two germline ends. The CDR3 length is 15 residues. Written as DNA, the CDR3 is TGTGCCAGTAGTATGGGTTCCGCGGTTGGGGAGACCCAGTACTTC. It translates to CASSMGSAVGETQYF. Combining the CDR3 with reference TRBV19 and TRBJ2-5 gives the whole variable domain DGGITQSPKYLFRKEGQNVTLSCEQNLNHDAMYWYRQDPGQGLRLIYYSQIVNDFQKGDIAEGYSVSREKKESFPLTVTSAQKNPTAFYLCASSMGSAVGETQYFGPGTRLLVL.

J is TRBJ2-6 and V is TRBV2; 7 bases fit TRBD1. Per germline, CDR1 SNHLY and CDR2 FYNNEI. CDR3 length: 15 amino acids. With V trimmed by 5 bases and J by 2 bases, 3 bases remained unmatched. CDR3 protein: CASSFDRAGANVLTF. The DNA of the CDR3 is TGTGCCAGCAGTTTTGACAGGGCTGGGGCCAACGTCCTGACTTTC. The full variable domain, in which reference TRBV2 and TRBJ2-6 provide the parts outside the CDR3, is EPEVTQTPSHQVTQMGQEVILRCVPISNHLYFYWYRQILGQKVEFLVSFYNNEISEKSEIFDDQFSVERPDGSNFTLKIRSTKLEDSAMYFCASSFDRAGANVLTFGAGSRLTVL.

This clone came up once. The chain carries TRBV18 and TRBJ2-5; 11 nucleotides match TRBD2. CDR3 size: 16 residues. The ends lost 0 bases at V and 5 bases at J; junction bases unmatched: 5. In germline, CDR1 is KGHSH, CDR2 LQKENI. The CDR3 sequence: CASSPPGTSGSETQYF. CDR3 bases: TGTGCCAGCTCACCACCCGGGACTAGCGGCAGTGAGACCCAGTACTTC.